This T cell receptor (beta chain) emerged from a study of shared clonotypes between healthy human individuals. Comment on this clone: The antigen is unknown.

Per the study methods: Quality scores were absent from the junction-only immunoSEQ sequences, so filtering differed. Measured with immunoSEQ multiplex PCR; TCRdb has only the in-frame clones, and not every one. Clonal size and the V and J genes are those of that table, whereas D and trimming came from the DNA. Counted here are about 530,000 clones, about 75% occurring once; the ten biggest clones make up about 12%. The CDR3 contains 14 residues. Germline V gives CDR1 SGHTA, CDR2 FQGTGA. Trimming pared 3 bases from V and 0 bases from J, leaving 8 bases between. Points from the study as a whole: Few donors limited the genetic and exposure-history diversity represented. Sequencing depth was expected to affect clonotype sharing among donors. Tissue TCR repertoires likely differ from these blood-only repertoires.

Source material: PBMCs. This receptor was identified in a woman between 40 and 55 years old in good health. Some clones in this sample may be carry-over from other donors' samples. The gene calls are TRBV7-3 and TRBJ1-2; possibly TRBD1 for D (6 bases). CDR3 DNA sequence: TGTGCCAGCAGCTTGGACAGATCTAACTATGGCTACACCTTC. Protein sequence: CASSLDRSNYGYTF.